What follows are 20 T cell receptor beta chains derived from one specimen sequenced in a study of T-cell memory formation after mild COVID-19. TCRdb recomputed calls from the 5' RACE reads with MiXCR, one row per CDR3 protein. The sample lists a few hundred thousand distinct CDR3 sequences, 25% to 30% occurring once. The material sequenced was PBMCs or a T cell subset sorted from them (not recorded which). All receptors derive from an adult woman who had mild COVID-19 (a few samples of this study predate the infection). Cell type and time point are not known.

The J gene is TRBJ1-1, the V gene TRBV7-3, with unresolved D. The CDR3 length is 14 residues. CDR1 and CDR2 from the germline V gene are SGHTA and FQGTGA. V dropped 2 bases and J dropped 5 bases, with 12 bases sitting between them. The CDR3 region is CASSLLGEGTEAFF. Written as DNA, the CDR3 is TGTGCCAGCAGCTTACTCGGCGAAGGGACTGAAGCTTTCTTT.

This clonotype was picked up a small number of times. In DNA form, the CDR3 reads TGTGCCAGCAGCAAAATGGCGACAGGGAGAACGGATACGCAGTATTTT. It specifies CASSKMATGRTDTQYF. V gene TRBV21-1 combines with J gene TRBJ2-3; TRBD1 was called by the table and not checked on the DNA. TRBV21-1 is given as a pseudogene. There are 16 residues in the CDR3.

V gene TRBV3-1 combines with J gene TRBJ1-2; D call uncertain. CDR1 is LGHDT and CDR2 is YNNKEL in the germline V gene (reference sequence). The V gene lost 3 bases and the J gene lost 2 bases, with 13 bases spanning the gap. This CDR3 has 15 amino acids. CDR3 in amino acids: CASSHSQTGNYGYTF. In DNA form, the CDR3 reads TGTGCCAGCAGCCATAGTCAGACGGGGAACTATGGCTACACCTTC. Filled out from reference TRBV3-1 and TRBJ1-2, the complete variable domain reads DTAVSQTPKYLVTQMGNDKSIKCEQNLGHDTMYWYKQDSKKFLKIMFSYNNKELIINETVPNRFSPKSPDKAHLNLHINSLELGDSAVYFCASSHSQTGNYGYTFGSGTRLTVV.

The V call is TRBV6-5, the J call TRBJ1-1, with D possibly TRBD1 on 6 matching bases. V lost 4 bases to trimming and J lost 9 bases, with 9 bases between them. CDR3 length: 11 amino acids. Germline V gene data show CDR1 as MNHEY and CDR2 as SVGAGI. The DNA for the CDR3 is TGTGCCAGCAGTTCCGACAGGCAAGCTTTCTTT. Amino acids: CASSSDRQAFF.

This clonotype was detected many times. The chain carries TRBV7-9 and TRBJ2-7; TRBD1 matches at 8 bases. The CDR3 totals 12 residues. Germline lookup yields CDR1 SEHNR and CDR2 FQNEAQ (reference sequence). V lost 5 bases to trimming and J lost 5 bases; unmatched junction nucleotides: 2. The CDR3 DNA sequence: TGTGCCAGCAGCGCGACAGGGGACGAGCAGTACTTC. This encodes CASSATGDEQYF.

DNA of the CDR3: TGTGCCAGCAGGCTTACTGGGAGTAGCGGGATAGAGACCCAGTACTTC. It is translated as CASRLTGSSGIETQYF. The chain uses TRBV7-9 and TRBJ2-5; TRBD2 matches 8 bases. The CDR3 spans 16 residues. V lost 6 bases, J lost 4 bases, and 13 bases stayed unmatched. Germline CDR1 reads SEHNR; CDR2 reads FQNEAQ (reference sequence).

Only a few counts were recorded for this clonotype. The rearrangement uses TRBV12-3 or TRBV12-4 and TRBJ2-2; tentative D call: TRBD1 (5 bases). Trimming took 3 bases from V and 5 from J, leaving 16 bases between them. The CDR3 consists of 16 residues. The CDR3 sequence: CASSFRAGSLTGELFF. CDR3 bases: TGTGCCAGCAGTTTCCGGGCAGGGTCGTTGACCGGGGAGCTGTTTTTT.

The chain is built from TRBV27 and TRBJ2-7; D is undetermined. The germline gives CDR1 MNHEY, CDR2 SMNVEV (reference sequence). V shed 4 bases and J shed 7 bases, with 14 bases lying between them. The CDR3 extends over 13 amino acids. The DNA of the CDR3 is TGTGCCAGCAGTTGGACCGAACATCGAGAGCAGTACTTC. It codes for CASSWTEHREQYF.

This clonotype occurred once. The rearrangement joins TRBV24-1 to TRBJ1-6; D might be TRBD1 (6 bases). Trimming took off 5 bases at V and 6 bases at J, with 7 bases between the two ends. CDR3 length equals 13 residues. The germline gives CDR1 KGHDR, CDR2 SFDVKD. The CDR3: CATSAGANSPLHF. For the CDR3, the DNA is TGTGCCACCAGTGCAGGGGCTAATTCACCCCTCCACTTT.

V is TRBV7-9 and J is TRBJ1-2; D possibly corresponds to TRBD1 (5 bases). The V gene lost 5 bases and the J gene lost 7 bases, with 14 bases spanning the gap. CDR1 and CDR2 (germline): SEHNR, FQNEAQ (reference sequence). The CDR3 extends over 13 amino acids. The CDR3 spells CASSPRDGGGYTF. DNA for the CDR3: TGTGCCAGCAGCCCGAGGGACGGAGGTGGCTACACCTTC.

In its sample, this clonotype was seen many times. J is TRBJ2-3 and V is TRBV10-3, with 9 bases lining up with TRBD2. Germline CDR1 reads ENHRY; CDR2 reads SYGVKD. The CDR3 is 14 residues long. V shed 4 bases and J 1 base; nucleotides not matched to a gene: 0. The CDR3, as DNA: TGTGCCATCAGTGGGACTAGCGGCACAGATACGCAGTATTTT. This encodes CAISGTSGTDTQYF.

This clonotype appeared many times. The chain recombines TRBV2 with TRBJ2-7; D call uncertain. Per the germline V gene, CDR1 is SNHLY and CDR2 is FYNNEI. Trimming shortened V by 4 bases and J by 5 bases, and 18 bases separated the two germline ends. The CDR3 runs to 15 residues. The CDR3 region is CASSGSRAGAHEQYF. CDR3 nucleotide sequence: TGTGCCAGCAGTGGTAGTCGTGCAGGTGCGCACGAGCAGTACTTC.

This chain connects TRBV12-3 or TRBV12-4 to TRBJ1-3, with a tentative D call TRBD1 (5 bases). With 6 bases removed from V and 0 bases from J, the gap between germline ends came to 12 bases. The CDR3 covers 15 residues. For the CDR3, the DNA is TGTGCCAGCAGGTTACAGGTCGCCTCTGGAAACACCATATATTTT. Its protein product is CASRLQVASGNTIYF.

The chain uses TRBV9 and TRBJ2-1; perhaps TRBD2 as D (6 bases). V dropped 6 bases and J dropped 8 bases, with 9 bases sitting between them. Germline lookup yields CDR1 SGDLS and CDR2 YYNGEE. This CDR3 region has 11 residues. As DNA, the CDR3 is TGTGCCAGCACTAGCGAGGATGAGCAGTTCTTC. Translated, it gives CASTSEDEQFF.

This clonotype has more than one count but fewer than ten. The CDR3 reads CASSYVTSGEQFF. Written as DNA, the CDR3 is TGTGCCAGCAGTTACGTCACTAGCGGAGAGCAGTTCTTC. This rearrangement joins TRBV6-2 or TRBV6-3 to TRBJ2-1, with 8 bases fitting TRBD2. Germline assignment: CDR1 MNHEY and CDR2 SVGEGT. J gave up 10 bases and V 2 bases, and 4 bases lay outside the gene matches. The length of the CDR3 is 13 residues.

This sequence joins TRBV20-1 and TRBJ2-2; 11 bases align to TRBD2. Looked up from germline, CDR1 is DFQATT and CDR2 is SNEGSKA (reference sequence). V lost 0 bases and J lost 4; bases outside the gene matches: 4. The CDR3 is made up of 16 amino acids. In nucleotides, the CDR3 is TGCAGTGCTAGAGATGTGGGACTAGCGGTCACCGGGGAGCTGTTTTTT. Its translation: CSARDVGLAVTGELFF.

V usage is TRBV7-9 and J usage is TRBJ1-1; unclear D gene. The V gene lost 5 bases and the J gene lost 4 bases, with 11 bases spanning the gap. The CDR3 totals 13 residues. Germline V lookup: CDR1 SEHNR, CDR2 FQNEAQ (reference sequence). This CDR3 is CASSITHGTEAFF. As DNA, the CDR3 is TGTGCCAGCAGCATAACCCACGGCACTGAAGCTTTCTTT.

This rearrangement joins TRBV2 to TRBJ2-2; 8 positions agree with TRBD2. From germline, CDR1 is SNHLY and CDR2 FYNNEI. This CDR3 region has 14 residues. Unmatched junction bases numbered 7, after V lost 6 bases and J lost 7 bases. The CDR3 is CASRTGLADGELFF. CDR3 DNA: TGTGCCAGCAGGACCGGACTAGCTGACGGGGAGCTGTTTTTT.

Only a few counts were recorded for this clonotype. V gene TRBV12-3 or TRBV12-4 combines with J gene TRBJ2-3; perhaps TRBD2 as D (6 bases). Trimming removed 4 bases at V and 3 bases at J, with 11 bases between. This CDR3 is built from 14 residues. CDR3: CASSSPGLTDTQYF. As DNA, the CDR3 is TGTGCCAGCAGTTCCCCGGGACTGACAGATACGCAGTATTTT.

The J gene is TRBJ2-4, the V gene TRBV19; D is perhaps TRBD2 (5 bases). CDR1 is LNHDA, CDR2 SQIVND, per germline (reference sequence). The V end was cut by 5 bases, the J end by 7 bases, with 21 bases between. This CDR3 comprises 16 residues. CDR3 DNA sequence: TGTGCCAGTAGTCCGTGGACTCTATACGGGGAGAACATTCAGTACTTC. Its translation: CASSPWTLYGENIQYF.